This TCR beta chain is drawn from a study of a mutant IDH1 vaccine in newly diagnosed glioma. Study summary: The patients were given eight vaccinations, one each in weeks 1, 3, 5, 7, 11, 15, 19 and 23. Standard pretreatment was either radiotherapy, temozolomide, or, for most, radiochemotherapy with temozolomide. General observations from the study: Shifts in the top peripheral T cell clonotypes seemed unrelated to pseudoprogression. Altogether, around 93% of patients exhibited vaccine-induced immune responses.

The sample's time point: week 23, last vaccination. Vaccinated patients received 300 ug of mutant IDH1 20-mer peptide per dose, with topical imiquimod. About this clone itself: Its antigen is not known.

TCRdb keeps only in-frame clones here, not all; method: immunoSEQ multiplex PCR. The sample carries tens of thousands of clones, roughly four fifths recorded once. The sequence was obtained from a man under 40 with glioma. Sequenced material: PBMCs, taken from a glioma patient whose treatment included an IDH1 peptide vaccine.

CDR3 protein: CASTGAGRPDTQYF. CDR3 coding DNA: TGTGCCAGCACGGGCGCGGGACGGCCAGATACGCAGTATTTT. This chain connects TRBV6-1 to TRBJ2-3, with D perhaps TRBD2 (6 bases). This CDR3 is 14 amino acids long. V was shortened by 7 bases and J by 4 bases, with 15 bases between the two germline ends. CDR1 is MNHNS and CDR2 is SASEGT in the germline V gene.